A single T cell receptor beta chain is shown here with its context. The CDR3 is made up of 13 amino acids. The V gene lost 2 bases and the J gene lost 4 bases, with 11 bases spanning the gap. Germline values: CDR1 GTSNPN, CDR2 SVGIG (reference sequence). This record comes from a study of shared clonotypes between healthy human individuals. Measured with immunoSEQ multiplex PCR; TCRdb has only the in-frame clones, and not every one. This sample has approximately 1.1 million clones; around 78% occur once, and the top ten carry around 0.47%. This TCR was sampled from a man between 18 and 35 years old in good health. Some clones in this sample may be carry-over from other donors' samples. The sequencing input was memory CD4+ T cells from PBMCs. Indicated subset: CD45RA-negative fraction. The V and J genes are TRBV30 and TRBJ1-2; a weak D match, TRBD1 (5 bases). The CDR3 DNA is TGTGCCTGGAGTTTAGGGGTTGGCTATGGCTACACCTTC. It codes for CAWSLGVGYGYTF.